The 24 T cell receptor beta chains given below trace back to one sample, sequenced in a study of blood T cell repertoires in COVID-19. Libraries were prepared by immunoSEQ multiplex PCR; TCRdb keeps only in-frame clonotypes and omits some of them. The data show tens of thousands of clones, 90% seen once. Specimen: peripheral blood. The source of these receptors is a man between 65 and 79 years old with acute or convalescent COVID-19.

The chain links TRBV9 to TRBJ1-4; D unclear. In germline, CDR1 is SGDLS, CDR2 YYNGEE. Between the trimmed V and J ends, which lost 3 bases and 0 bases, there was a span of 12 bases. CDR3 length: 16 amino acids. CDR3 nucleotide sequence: TGTGCCAGCAGCGCCGGGAGTCAGGCAACTAATGAAAAACTGTTTTTT. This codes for CASSAGSQATNEKLFF.

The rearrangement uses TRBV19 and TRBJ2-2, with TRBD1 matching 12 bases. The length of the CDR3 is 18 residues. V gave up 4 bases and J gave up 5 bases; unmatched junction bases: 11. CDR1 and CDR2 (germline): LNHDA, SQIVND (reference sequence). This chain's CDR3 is CASSTPRDRGLRTGELFF. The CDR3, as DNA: TGTGCCAGTAGTACACCCCGGGACAGGGGGCTAAGAACCGGGGAGCTGTTTTTT.

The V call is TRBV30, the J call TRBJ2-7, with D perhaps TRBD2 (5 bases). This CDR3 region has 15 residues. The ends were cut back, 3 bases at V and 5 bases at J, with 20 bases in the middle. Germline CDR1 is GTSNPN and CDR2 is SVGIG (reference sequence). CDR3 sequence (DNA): TGTGCCTGGAGCGACTTAACATTAAGCGGCGACGAGCAGTACTTC. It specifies CAWSDLTLSGDEQYF.

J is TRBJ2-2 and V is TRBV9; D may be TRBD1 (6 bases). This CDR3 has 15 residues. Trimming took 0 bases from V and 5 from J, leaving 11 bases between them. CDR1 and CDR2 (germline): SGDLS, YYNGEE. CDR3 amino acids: CASSVVGQSTGELFF. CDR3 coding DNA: TGTGCCAGCAGCGTAGTAGGACAGTCGACCGGGGAGCTGTTTTTT. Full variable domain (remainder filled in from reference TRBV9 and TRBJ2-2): DSGVTQTPKHLITATGQRVTLRCSPRSGDLSVYWYQQSLDQGLQFLIQYYNGEERAKGNILERFSAQQFPDLHSELNLSSLELGDSALYFCASSVVGQSTGELFFGEGSRLTVL.

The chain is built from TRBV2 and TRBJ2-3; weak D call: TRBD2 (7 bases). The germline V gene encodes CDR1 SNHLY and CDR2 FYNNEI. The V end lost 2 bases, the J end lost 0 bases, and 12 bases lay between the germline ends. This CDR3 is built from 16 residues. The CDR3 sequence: CASSERGGLSTDTQYF. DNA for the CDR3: TGTGCCAGCAGTGAAAGGGGGGGTCTTAGCACAGATACGCAGTATTTT.

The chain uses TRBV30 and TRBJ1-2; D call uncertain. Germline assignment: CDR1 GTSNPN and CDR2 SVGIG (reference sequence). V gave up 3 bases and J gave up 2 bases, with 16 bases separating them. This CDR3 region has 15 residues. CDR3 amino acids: CAWRARQSFNYGYTF. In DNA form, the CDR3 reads TGTGCCTGGAGGGCGCGGCAGTCTTTCAACTATGGCTACACCTTC. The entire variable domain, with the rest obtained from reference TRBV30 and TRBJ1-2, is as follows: SQTIHQWPATLVQPVGSPLSLECTVEGTSNPNLYWYRQAAGRGLQLLFYSVGIGQISSEVPQNLSASRPQDRQFILSSKKLLLSDSGFYLCAWRARQSFNYGYTFGSGTRLTVV.

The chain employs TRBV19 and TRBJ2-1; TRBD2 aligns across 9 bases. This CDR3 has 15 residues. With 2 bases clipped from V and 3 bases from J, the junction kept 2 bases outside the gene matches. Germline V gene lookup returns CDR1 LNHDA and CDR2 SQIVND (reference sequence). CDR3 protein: CASSILTSGYNEQFF. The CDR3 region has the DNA TGTGCCAGTAGTATATTGACTAGCGGCTACAATGAGCAGTTCTTC. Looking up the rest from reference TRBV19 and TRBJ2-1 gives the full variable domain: DGGITQSPKYLFRKEGQNVTLSCEQNLNHDAMYWYRQDPGQGLRLIYYSQIVNDFQKGDIAEGYSVSREKKESFPLTVTSAQKNPTAFYLCASSILTSGYNEQFFGPGTRLTVL.

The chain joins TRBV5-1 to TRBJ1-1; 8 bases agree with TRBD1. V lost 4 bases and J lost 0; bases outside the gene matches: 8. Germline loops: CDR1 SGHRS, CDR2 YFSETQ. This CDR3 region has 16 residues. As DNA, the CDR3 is TGCGCCAGCAGCCCGGGGTTGACAGGGGTGAACACTGAAGCTTTCTTT. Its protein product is CASSPGLTGVNTEAFF.

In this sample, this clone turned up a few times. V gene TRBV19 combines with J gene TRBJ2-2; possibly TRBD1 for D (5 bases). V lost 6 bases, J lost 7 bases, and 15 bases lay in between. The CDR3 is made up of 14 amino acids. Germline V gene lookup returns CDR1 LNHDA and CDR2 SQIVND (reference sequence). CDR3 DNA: TGTGCCAGTAGCCAAAGGGGCTGGGTCGGGGAGCTGTTTTTT. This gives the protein CASSQRGWVGELFF.

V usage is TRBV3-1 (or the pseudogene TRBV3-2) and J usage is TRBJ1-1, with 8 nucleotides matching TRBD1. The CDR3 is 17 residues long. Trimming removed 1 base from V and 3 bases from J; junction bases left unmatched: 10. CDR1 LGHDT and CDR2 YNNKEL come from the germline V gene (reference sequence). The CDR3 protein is CASSQVWTGRSDTEAFF. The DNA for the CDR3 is TGTGCCAGCAGCCAAGTATGGACAGGGAGGAGTGACACTGAAGCTTTCTTT.

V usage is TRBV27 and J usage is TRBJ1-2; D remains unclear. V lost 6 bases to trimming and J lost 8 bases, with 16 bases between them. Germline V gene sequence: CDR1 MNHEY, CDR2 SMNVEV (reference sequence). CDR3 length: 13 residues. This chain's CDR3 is CASSRPGSVGYTF. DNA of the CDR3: TGTGCCAGCAGCCGACCAGGCTCGGTGGGCTACACCTTC.

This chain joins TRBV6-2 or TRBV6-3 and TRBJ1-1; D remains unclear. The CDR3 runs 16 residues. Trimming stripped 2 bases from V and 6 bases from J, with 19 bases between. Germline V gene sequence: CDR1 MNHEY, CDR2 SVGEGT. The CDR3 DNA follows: TGTGCCAGCAGTTACCCAGGAGGGTCTCCTAGGGCTGAAGCTTTCTTT. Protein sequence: CASSYPGGSPRAEAFF.

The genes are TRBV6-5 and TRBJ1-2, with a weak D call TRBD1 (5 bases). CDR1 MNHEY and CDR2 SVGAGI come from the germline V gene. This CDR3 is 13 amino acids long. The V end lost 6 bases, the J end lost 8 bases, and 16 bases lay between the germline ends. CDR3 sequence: CASRFDRQGGYTF. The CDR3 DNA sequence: TGTGCCAGCAGATTTGACAGACAAGGAGGCTACACCTTC.

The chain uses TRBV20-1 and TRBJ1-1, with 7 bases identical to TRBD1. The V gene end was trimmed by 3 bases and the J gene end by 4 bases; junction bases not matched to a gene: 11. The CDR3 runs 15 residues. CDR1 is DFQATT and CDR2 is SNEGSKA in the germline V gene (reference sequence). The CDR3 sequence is CSASKATGLGTEAFF. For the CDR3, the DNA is TGCAGTGCTAGTAAGGCGACAGGGTTGGGCACTGAAGCTTTCTTT.

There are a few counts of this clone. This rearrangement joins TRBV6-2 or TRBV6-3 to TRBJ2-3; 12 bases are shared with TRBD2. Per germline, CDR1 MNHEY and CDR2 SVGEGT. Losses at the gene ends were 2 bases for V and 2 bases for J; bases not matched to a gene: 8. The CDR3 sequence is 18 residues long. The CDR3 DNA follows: TGTGCCAGCAGTTACCTAGCGGGGGGGCCGAGGACCACAGATACGCAGTATTTT. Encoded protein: CASSYLAGGPRTTDTQYF.

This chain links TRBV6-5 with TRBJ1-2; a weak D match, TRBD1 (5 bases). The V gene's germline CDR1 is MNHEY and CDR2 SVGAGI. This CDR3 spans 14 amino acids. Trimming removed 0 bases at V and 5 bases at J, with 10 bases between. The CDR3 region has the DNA TGTGCCAGCAGTTACTCCTTAGGGGCTTATGGCTACACCTTC. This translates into CASSYSLGAYGYTF.

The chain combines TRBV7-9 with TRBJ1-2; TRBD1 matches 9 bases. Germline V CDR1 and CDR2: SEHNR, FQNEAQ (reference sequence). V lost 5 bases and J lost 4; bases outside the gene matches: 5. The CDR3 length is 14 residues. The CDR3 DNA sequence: TGTGCCAGCAGCGCCCCGGGACAGGGCTATGGCTACACCTTC. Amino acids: CASSAPGQGYGYTF.

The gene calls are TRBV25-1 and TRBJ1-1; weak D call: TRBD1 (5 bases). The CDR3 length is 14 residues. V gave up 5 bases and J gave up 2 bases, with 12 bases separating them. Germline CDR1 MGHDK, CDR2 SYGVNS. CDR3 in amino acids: CASSPPTVNTEAFF. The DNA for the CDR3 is TGTGCCAGCAGTCCACCGACAGTAAACACTGAAGCTTTCTTT.

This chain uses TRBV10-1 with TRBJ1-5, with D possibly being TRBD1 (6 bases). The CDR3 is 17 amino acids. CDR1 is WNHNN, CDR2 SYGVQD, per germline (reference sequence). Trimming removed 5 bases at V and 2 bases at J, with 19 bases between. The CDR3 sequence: CASSPGHSPPGNQPQHF. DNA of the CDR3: TGCGCCAGCAGTCCGGGACATTCACCGCCGGGCAATCAGCCCCAGCATTTT.

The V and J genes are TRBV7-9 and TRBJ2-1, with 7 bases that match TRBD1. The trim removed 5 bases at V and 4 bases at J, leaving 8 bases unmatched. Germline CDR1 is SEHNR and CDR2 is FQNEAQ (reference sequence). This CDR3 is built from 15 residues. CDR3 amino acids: CASSPRQGRYNEQFF. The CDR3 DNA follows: TGTGCCAGCAGCCCCCGACAGGGTCGGTACAATGAGCAGTTCTTC. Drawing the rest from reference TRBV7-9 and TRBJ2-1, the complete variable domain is DTGVSQNPRHKITKRGQNVTFRCDPISEHNRLYWYRQTLGQGPEFLTYFQNEAQLEKSRLLSDRFSAERPKGSFSTLEIQRTEQGDSAMYLCASSPRQGRYNEQFFGPGTRLTVL.

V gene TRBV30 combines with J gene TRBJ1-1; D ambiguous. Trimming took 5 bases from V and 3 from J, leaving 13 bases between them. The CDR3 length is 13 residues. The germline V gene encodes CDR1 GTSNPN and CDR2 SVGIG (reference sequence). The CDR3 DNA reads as TGTGCCTGGTTACGGGTGATGTACACTGAAGCTTTCTTT. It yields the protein CAWLRVMYTEAFF.

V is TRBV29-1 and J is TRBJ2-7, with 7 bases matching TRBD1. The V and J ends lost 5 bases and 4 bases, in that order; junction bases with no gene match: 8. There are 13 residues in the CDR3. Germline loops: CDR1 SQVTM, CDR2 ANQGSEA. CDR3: CSVMVRGQYEQYF. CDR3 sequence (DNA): TGCAGCGTTATGGTAAGGGGACAGTACGAGCAGTACTTC.

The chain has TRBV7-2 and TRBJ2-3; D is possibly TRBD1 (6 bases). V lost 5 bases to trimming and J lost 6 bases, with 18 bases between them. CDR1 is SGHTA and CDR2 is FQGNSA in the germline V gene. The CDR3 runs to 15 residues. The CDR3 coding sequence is TGTGCCAGCAGCCGCGACAGGCCATCAGCGGATACGCAGTATTTT. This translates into CASSRDRPSADTQYF.

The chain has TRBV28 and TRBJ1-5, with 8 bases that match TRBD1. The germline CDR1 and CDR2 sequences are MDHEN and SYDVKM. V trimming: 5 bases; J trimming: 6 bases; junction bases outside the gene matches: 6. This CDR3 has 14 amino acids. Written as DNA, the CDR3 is TGTGCCAGCAGTACAGAACAGGGGGGTCAGCCCCAGCATTTT. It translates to CASSTEQGGQPQHF.